The 32 T cell receptor beta chains below were found in one sample sequenced in a study of monozygotic twins with inflammatory bowel disease. For each CDR3 protein, TCRdb gives one entry from its re-call of the 5' RACE reads, without DNA. The repertoire table contains around 370,000 distinct CDR3 sequences. The sequenced sample consisted of blood. The source is a human donor with ulcerative colitis or Crohn's disease, or a healthy co-twin of an affected twin (not recorded which).

The gene calls are TRBV10-3 and TRBJ1-1; TCRdb reports TRBD1, a call that lacks DNA to check it against. The germline CDR1 and CDR2 sequences are ENHRY and SYGVKD. The CDR3 sequence is 15 residues long. The CDR3 loop reads CAISESGGMNTEAFF.

The chain couples TRBV20-1 to TRBJ2-3. Germline values: CDR1 DFQATT, CDR2 SNEGSKA (reference sequence). The CDR3 spans 12 residues. The CDR3 is CSAMAGWDTHYF.

V gene TRBV15 combines with J gene TRBJ2-7; TCRdb outputs TRBD1, but without DNA this stays unchecked. Per the germline V gene, CDR1 is LNHNV and CDR2 is YYDKDF (reference sequence). The CDR3 contains 14 residues. This CDR3 reads CATSTGQGRYEQYF.

CDR3 residues: CASSLGEQGAWYEQYF. The rearrangement uses TRBV5-1 and TRBJ2-7. CDR3 length: 16 residues. In germline, CDR1 is SGHRS, CDR2 YFSETQ.

This chain links TRBV18 with TRBJ1-3; TCRdb's D gene call, TRBD1, goes unchecked for lack of DNA. The germline CDR1 and CDR2 sequences are KGHSH and LQKENI. This CDR3 contains 15 residues. The CDR3: CASSPNTGDGNTIYF.

The chain combines TRBV2 with TRBJ2-7; TCRdb's D gene call, TRBD1, goes unchecked for lack of DNA. CDR1 SNHLY and CDR2 FYNNEI come from the germline V gene. The CDR3 extends over 13 amino acids. CDR3 protein: CANTGGLNYEQYF.

CDR3 protein: CASMQTRDTPYEQYF. This rearrangement joins TRBV6-1 to TRBJ2-7; as DNA is missing, the TRBD1 call by TCRdb cannot be tested. There are 15 residues in the CDR3. CDR1 is MNHNS and CDR2 is SASEGT in the germline V gene.

The chain joins TRBV28 to TRBJ2-2; TCRdb designates TRBD1, a call that cannot be tested without DNA. The CDR3 sequence is 15 residues long. CDR1 and CDR2 from the germline V gene are MDHEN and SYDVKM. The CDR3 is CASISGESHTGELFF.

The chain is built from TRBV2 and TRBJ2-5; the TCRdb D gene call, TRBD2, has no DNA to confirm it. The CDR3 has 16 residues. Germline V gives CDR1 SNHLY, CDR2 FYNNEI. CDR3 residues: CASFRAIAGGQETQYF.

The chain is built from TRBV20-1 and TRBJ1-2; the TRBD1 assignment by TCRdb is unverifiable without DNA. This CDR3 comprises 16 residues. Germline CDR1 and CDR2: DFQATT and SNEGSKA (reference sequence). The CDR3 sequence: CSARRQGAVPRHGYTF.

The V and J genes are TRBV20-1 and TRBJ2-2. Germline lookup yields CDR1 DFQATT and CDR2 SNEGSKA (reference sequence). This CDR3 spans 13 amino acids. CDR3 loop: CSQRITNTGELFF.

The chain carries TRBV18 and TRBJ1-4. CDR1 and CDR2 (germline): KGHSH, LQKENI. CDR3 length equals 15 residues. CDR3 sequence reads: CASSPIQATNEKLFF.

The CDR3 loop reads CASSLNGGTVTEQYF. The V and J genes are TRBV12-3 or TRBV12-4 and TRBJ2-7; the TRBD1 assignment by TCRdb is unverifiable without DNA. The CDR3 has 15 amino acids.

The chain is built from TRBV12-3 or TRBV12-4 and TRBJ1-2. This CDR3 has 13 residues. CDR3 in amino acids: CASSTGEGHGYTF.

The rearrangement uses TRBV6-6 and TRBJ2-7; there is no DNA to check the TCRdb D call of TRBD1. Germline V gene lookup returns CDR1 MNHNY and CDR2 SVGAGI (reference sequence). This CDR3 is built from 12 residues. This chain's CDR3 is CASSSGTYEQYF.

The rearrangement joins TRBV20-1 to TRBJ2-3; TCRdb proposes TRBD2, but this gene call is untestable without DNA. CDR1 is DFQATT and CDR2 is SNEGSKA in the germline V gene (reference sequence). There are 14 residues in the CDR3. Here the CDR3 reads CSARTSGGIDTQYF.

The rearrangement uses TRBV3-1 and TRBJ1-2. Germline V lookup: CDR1 LGHDT, CDR2 YNNKEL (reference sequence). The CDR3 spans 14 residues. CDR3 residues: CASGRSGIEDGYTF.

V is TRBV5-1 and J is TRBJ1-5; the TCRdb D gene call, TRBD1, has no DNA to confirm it. Germline CDR1 SGHRS, CDR2 YFSETQ. This CDR3 contains 16 residues. CDR3 in amino acids: CASSPGPTVGNQPQHF.

V gene TRBV29-1 combines with J gene TRBJ2-1; the TRBD1 assignment by TCRdb is unverifiable without DNA. Per the germline V gene, CDR1 is SQVTM and CDR2 is ANQGSEA. The CDR3 loop spans 12 amino acids. CDR3: CSVSGGNNEQFF.

V usage is TRBV29-1 and J usage is TRBJ2-3; the TRBD1 assignment by TCRdb is unverifiable without DNA. Germline V gives CDR1 SQVTM, CDR2 ANQGSEA. The CDR3 has 12 amino acids. The CDR3 protein is CSVQTGTDTQYF.

The chain recombines TRBV6-2 or TRBV6-3 with TRBJ2-1; with no DNA, the TCRdb D assignment of TRBD1 cannot be verified. Germline V gene data show CDR1 as MNHEY and CDR2 as SVGEGT. The CDR3 spans 15 residues. The CDR3 loop is CASSYGSPPPGRGFF.

The chain employs TRBV7-9 and TRBJ2-5; as DNA is missing, the TRBD1 call by TCRdb cannot be tested. The V gene's germline CDR1 is SEHNR and CDR2 FQNEAQ (reference sequence). CDR3 length: 13 residues. CDR3 sequence: CASSYRGGETQYF.

The V and J genes are TRBV29-1 and TRBJ2-5. Germline loops: CDR1 SQVTM, CDR2 ANQGSEA. The CDR3 length is 14 residues. CDR3 loop: CSANTWPGQETQYF.

The gene calls are TRBV11-2 and TRBJ2-1. The length of the CDR3 is 15 residues. Germline CDR1 is SGHAT and CDR2 is FQNNGV. The CDR3 region is CASSLYHGSNNEQFF.

This sequence joins TRBV24-1 and TRBJ2-1; lacking DNA, the TRBD1 call made by TCRdb goes unchecked. Germline lookup yields CDR1 KGHDR and CDR2 SFDVKD. The CDR3 extends over 15 amino acids. CDR3 sequence: CATSDGQGSYNEQFF.

This sequence joins TRBV6-1 and TRBJ2-1. The CDR3 runs to 15 residues. Germline-derived CDR1 and CDR2 are MNHNS and SASEGT. The CDR3 is CASSVGATSYNEQFF.

The V and J genes are TRBV7-9 and TRBJ2-4; the D call of TRBD1 rests on TCRdb alone, since no DNA is present to check it. Germline V gives CDR1 SEHNR, CDR2 FQNEAQ (reference sequence). The CDR3 spans 16 residues. CDR3 sequence: CASSSGPETGKNIQYF.

The rearrangement links TRBV29-1 to TRBJ2-7; absent DNA, TCRdb's TRBD1 call cannot be checked. CDR3 length: 11 amino acids. CDR1 is SQVTM and CDR2 is ANQGSEA in the germline V gene. CDR3 in amino acids: CSVAGDYEQYF.

This chain links TRBV5-1 with TRBJ1-4. Germline CDR1 and CDR2: SGHRS and YFSETQ. The CDR3 loop spans 15 amino acids. Here the CDR3 reads CASSLAILGREKLFF.

V and J are TRBV7-8 and TRBJ2-7; TCRdb's D call of TRBD2 is untestable without DNA. Germline V lookup: CDR1 SGHVS, CDR2 FQNEAQ. CDR3 length: 16 amino acids. The CDR3 here is CASSLGGPGLTYEQYF.

The chain has TRBV12-3 or TRBV12-4 and TRBJ2-1; without DNA, the TCRdb call of TRBD2 cannot be checked. The CDR3 contains 14 residues. CDR3 amino acids: CASTPGLGGNEQFF.

The genes are TRBV4-1 and TRBJ2-3; TCRdb outputs TRBD2, but without DNA this stays unchecked. This CDR3 spans 16 amino acids. Germline CDR1 and CDR2: MGHRA and YSYEKL. The CDR3 is CASSQFSGSSTDTQYF.